This T cell receptor beta chain was documented in a study of cytomegalovirus exposure and HLA in healthy donors (dated by TCRdb to 2016 to 2017). A note on the overall study: According to an earlier analysis of a few hundred of the donors, roughly 180 million T cells yielded 95 million to 140 million unique TCR beta sequences and approximately 280 Gb of sequence data. The study aimed to test whether cataloging public T cell receptors could reveal signatures of past pathogen exposure. To study patterns of TCR occurrence, a later analysis re-analyzed previously published TCR beta repertoires from around 670 donors and added high-resolution HLA genotyping. In a later genetic analysis, genome-wide SNP genotypes for about three fifths of the roughly 670 donors were used, and that subset was treated as a discovery cohort. Among some 410 genotyped donors of the cohort, an average of about 240,000 unique TCR beta nucleotide sequences were sequenced per donor, roughly 20% of them non-productive. Class I and class II HLA loci were covered by the typing at four-digit resolution. The number of donors typed differed by locus, with roughly 620-630 for A, B, C, DRB1 and DQB1, more than 500 for DQA1, nearly 610 for DPA1, and some 470 for DPB1. About five DR-DQ haplotypes were handled as single units for association and clustering because linkage in the cohort was strong. Around 320 gigabases of sequencing data and approximately 84 million unique TCR sequences were included in an early release covering several hundred HLA-typed donors. In addition to the first cohort of roughly 670 subjects, a separate validation cohort of 120 different subjects was used. An earlier analysis of around 580 of the donors used high-throughput TCR beta sequencing to judge whether each TCR beta V gene segment behaved as functional or pseudogenic. Alongside the repertoire data, information on donor age, sex, ethnicity and CMV serostatus was compiled. Every repertoire in the discovery cohort had been generated on one and the same sequencing platform. The study used immunosequencing to profile the T cell repertoires of 670 or so subjects and linked those repertoires to cytomegalovirus serostatus. The study combined high-throughput TCR immunosequencing, statistical association of individual TCRs with disease status, and machine learning to predict cytomegalovirus infection status. Of the approximately 400 genotyped donors, roughly 85% fell in the genetic ancestry cluster associated with self-reported Caucasian donors. Rather than drawing on any new phenotypic data, the later analysis identified candidate immune exposures from TCR beta sequences and the way those sequences occurred across donors. Results and caveats for the whole study, not just this receptor: Presence/absence analyses assumed roughly uniform sequencing depth across donors, an assumption that may not hold. An association between a missense DCLRE1C variant and V-gene and J-gene trimming of TCR beta chains was found in a later genetic analysis and replicated in an independent cohort. CMV serostatus was the only immune exposure information available for the cohort. A later analysis found that HLA-associated TCR beta chains were more clonally expanded and had lower generation probabilities than equally common non-associated chains. The 87-base-pair reads could not distinguish some IMGT-functional V segments, including TRBV6-2 and TRBV6-3, so those segments were excluded. When HLA alleles, especially DR and DQ, strongly co-occurred, TCR associations were difficult to assign to individual alleles. This cohort had only TCR beta chains sequenced, and the lack of alpha or paired-chain data limited which features could be detected. While some public TCRs were present in many individuals, most TCR sequences turned up only very rarely across donors. The study listed 170 or so TCR beta chains as associated with cytomegalovirus. In a later analysis, the rate of TCR association differed among HLA loci, with DRB1 alleles having the most associated TCRs and HLA-C alleles having the fewest. In a later genetic analysis, fewer N-insertions in productive TCRs were reported among donors in an Asian-associated ancestry cluster than the roughly 700-donor mean. A later analysis reported that several top co-occurrence clusters appeared linked to parvovirus B19, influenza, CMV and Epstein-Barr virus. Correlated functional status among segregating V segments might reflect linkage disequilibrium, but an unknown experimental factor could not be ruled out. A cluster of highly shared sequence variants was judged likely to be a technical artifact of the sequencing pipeline. In both the original and validation cohorts, the classifier was reported to diagnose cytomegalovirus status with high specificity and sensitivity. At a false discovery rate of 0.05, a later analysis linked 16,951 TCR beta sequences to specific HLA alleles. Broadly in line with IMGT annotations, most TCR beta V segments showed up in productive rearrangements about 90% or about 30% of the time in an earlier analysis of about 500 of the donors. A later analysis found that most CMV-associated TCR beta chains appeared HLA-restricted, with HLA associations seemingly driven largely by CMV exposure. Because HLA typing was unavailable for some donors at each locus, only the typed subset was used in association tests. A further reported finding was that TCR beta sequences accurately predicted the HLA-A and HLA-B alleles for most subjects in the first cohort. Because counts were too low, some 17 rarely observed V segments, including chromosome 9 orphons, were excluded from the earlier analysis of 587 of the donors. A few of the identified cytomegalovirus-associated TCR beta chains were confirmed in vitro to be specific for cytomegalovirus antigens. It was suggested by the authors that the approach could potentially be generalized to other disease states and immunological phenotypes.

The method was the immunoSEQ multiplex PCR assay. The multiplex PCR relied on a mix of 60 forward primers for TCR Vbeta segments and 13 reverse primers for TCR Jbeta segments. Amplification of the CDR3 region of rearranged TCR beta genes was performed with a multiplex PCR assay on genomic DNA. The Illumina HiSeq System was used to sequence the amplified TCR beta libraries as 87-base-pair reads. The original methods were these. Across the 640 or so repertoires, a later analysis counted 75 million to 90 million unique TCR beta chains, around 11 million of which were shared by at least two donors. A nearest-neighbor algorithm error-corrected the raw reads and collapsed the reads into unique sequences, merging closely related sequences to remove PCR and sequencing errors. CDR3 sequences were aligned to IMGT reference sequences to assign V, D and J gene segments. For a sequence to be retained, a match of at least six nucleotides to both a V gene segment and a J gene segment was required. Rearrangements were called productive when the CDR3 lacked stop codons and stayed in frame with V and J; all others were non-productive. CDR3 was defined by IMGT convention, running from the second conserved V-encoded cysteine to the conserved J-encoded phenylalanine. In an earlier analysis of roughly 580 of the donors, sequences lacking an unambiguous match to a single V gene segment were excluded. In an earlier analysis of almost 600 of the donors, a V segment was called functional when productive rearrangements were above 56.7%, and segregating when the standard deviation between donors exceeded 5%. A statistical classification framework was built for diagnosing cytomegalovirus status from the catalog of TCR beta chain sequences. V and J gene assignment, in a later analysis, came from comparing TCR nucleotide sequences with IMGT/GENE-DB human TR gene sequences. A later analysis assigned CDR3 sequences and most-parsimonious VDJ recombination scenarios with the TCRdist pipeline. A later analysis defined each TCR beta chain by its CDR3 amino acid sequence plus V-gene family, and excluded reads lacking a unique V-gene family. To address suspected cross-contamination and a sequencing artifact, a later analysis removed a few hundred highly shared, low-generation-probability nucleotide sequences. In a later analysis, a clonal expansion index for each public chain was calculated from normalized within-repertoire ranks of inferred template counts. Generation probabilities in a later analysis came from a VDJ recombination model fitted to out-of-frame rearrangements, and those results were checked against IGoR. Hypergeometric tests were used in a later analysis to score TCR-TCR, TCR-HLA and TCR-CMV co-occurrence, with a repertoire-size bias correction applied to the TCR pairs. A later analysis estimated false discovery rates by permuting HLA or CMV assignments 20 times. In a later analysis, co-occurring TCRs were grouped with DBSCAN, and TCRdist sequence similarity was added when clustering was performed within HLA-allele-positive subsets. Repertoires with fewer than 30,000 or more than 120,000 public chains were left out of co-occurrence clustering, as were five repertoires with anomalous nucleotide sharing. Here the immuneACCESS table is served through TCRdb, limited to in-frame sequences with V and J called. Missing clones are a known gap in these copies; in checked studies unresolved V genes cover under half, and the rest lacks a known reason. For V, J and clone size, that table is used; D and trimming come from the DNA. The sample data list about 200,000 clones, and 65% to 85% of these were observed just once. Around 1.7% of the sample rests with the top ten.

The cohort was made up of 666 healthy bone marrow donors. At the time of sampling, every cohort member was nominally healthy, though immune exposures that went unrecorded were likely present. The donor was CMV seronegative and belonged to the group of roughly 330 seronegative cohort members. A peripheral blood sample was collected from each donor, and TCR beta sequencing was performed on peripheral blood mononuclear cells. The Qiagen DNeasy Blood Extraction Kit was used to extract genomic DNA from the blood cell samples. The germline V and J ends show losses of 2 bases and 1 base respectively, and no gene match explains 7 bases of the junction. Sequences MNHNS (CDR1) and SASEGT (CDR2) are obtained from the germline V gene. From the cysteine up to the phenylalanine, the CDR3 has a length of 16 residues. Only the CDR3 DNA stays, 48 bases, in frame from base 1. Concerning this clone itself: No cognate antigen has been identified for it. No base qualities exist here, and no much larger clone lies one base off it.

The clonotype comes from a man aged 45-65 years in good health and CMV-seronegative. The V and J genes are TRBV6-1 and TRBJ1-2, with 7 central nucleotides matching TRBD1. The sequencing sample was made of PBMCs. The CDR3 region: CASSERMTGSNYGYTF. The DNA sequence reads TGTGCCAGCAGTGAAAGGATGACAGGGAGTAACTATGGCTACACCTTC.